The clone carrying this TCR beta chain appeared many times. Preparation methods for the bulk TCR libraries were those previously described, with listed TCR primers. One entry per CDR3 protein results from TCRdb running MiXCR on the PCR reads. The sample carries about 320,000 distinct CDR3 sequences, roughly 23% recorded once. V dropped 6 bases and J dropped 3; count of bases not matched to a gene: 9. CDR3 length: 15 residues. The germline gives CDR1 SQVTM, CDR2 ANQGSEA. These data come from a study of molecular identifiers for immune sequencing clone quantification. The chain employs TRBV29-1 and TRBJ2-7, with 12 bases lining up with TRBD2. The source material was naive CD8+ T cells from blood, with Jurkat cell RNA spiked in. Documented subset: FACS-sorted CD8+CD4-CCR7+CD45RA+ naive T cells. This TCR was recovered from a human donor in good health. Some libraries in this study had Jurkat cell RNA spiked in. In DNA form, the CDR3 reads TGCAGCGTCTGGGGAGGACTAGCGGGGAACTACGAGCAGTACTTC. Protein: CSVWGGLAGNYEQYF.